This T cell receptor beta chain was profiled in a study of precursors of human CD4 cytotoxic T cells (dated by TCRdb to 2016 to 2019). At the level of the whole study: In total, 15 or so donors contributed CD4+ memory subsets to the bulk TCR-seq analysis. Sequences for both the TCRalpha and TCRbeta chains came out of the TCR-seq analysis of 13 to 15 donors (table S7). What the work shows at the level of the full study, not this receptor alone: A larger fraction of IL-7Rhigh TEMRA clonotypes than of TEM or TCM clonotypes was made up of expanded effector clonotypes. The authors noted that a human observational design cannot definitively establish the direction of differentiation between precursor and effector cells. Compared with TCM and TEM subsets, the IL-7Rhigh and IL-7R- TEMRA subsets had more restricted TCR repertoires, with lower diversity and more expanded clonotypes. Only 13 of the 14 donors were included in some bulk TCR-seq comparisons, suggesting that not every subset was available for every donor.

To note about this clonotype: The target of this receptor is not known. It has no much larger one-base neighbor in the sample; base qualities were not kept.

Bulk UMI-based TCR sequencing was performed on four sorted CD4+ memory subsets (TCM, TEM, IL-7Rhigh TEMRA, IL-7R- TEMRA) to test a precursor-effector relationship among CD4 cytotoxic T cells. Cells were obtained from peripheral blood mononuclear cells that had been isolated from human blood. Relative to germline, V is missing 6 bases and J is missing 5 bases, with 9 bases of the junction outside any gene match. The CDR3 spans 14 residues, from the cysteine through the phenylalanine. Only the CDR3 region is kept as DNA, spanning 42 bases read in frame from base 1. The reads were generated on an Illumina MiSeq. Per the authors' processing: The Shannon-Wiener index, computed in VDJtools, was used to measure repertoire diversity. A TCRbeta clonotype counted as expanded if its clonotype frequency was 3 or higher. TCRdb reran the public reads through fastp at Q25 and MiXCR, keeping productive beta chains. Rows merge per CDR3 protein into single entries with the most common DNA and genes. What appears here as the V and J calls and clone size reflects TCRdb's work, not the paper's. The sample records about 450 distinct CDR3 sequences, over 15% of which are singletons. Over 9.5% of the sample lies in the top ten.

The rearrangement combines TRBV12-3 or TRBV12-4 with TRBJ1-2, with 7 bases in between that match TRBD1. Sequenced sample: memory CD4+ T cells from blood (PBMCs). This receptor was identified in a human donor in good health. The CDR3: CASSHRQGGYGYTF. Read as DNA, the sequence is TGTGCCAGCAGCCACAGACAGGGAGGATATGGCTACACCTTC.